This TCR beta chain was obtained from a study of shared clonotypes between healthy human individuals. The CDR3 runs 17 residues. Per germline, CDR1 MDHEN and CDR2 SYDVKM. V gave up 2 bases and J gave up 5 bases; unmatched junction bases: 14. Naive CD8 isolation took CD45RO-negative cells positively selected for CCR7 and excluded terminally differentiated effector memory CD45RA+ cells. Some clones are missing from TCRdb's copy, which holds only in-frame ones; the method was immunoSEQ multiplex PCR. This repertoire shows 500,000 to 700,000 clones, about 95% found once; its top ten account for around 0.11%.

The specimen was naive CD8+ T cells sorted from blood. The TCR comes from a woman aged 25-40 years in good health. The V and J genes are TRBV28 and TRBJ2-7, with 8 nucleotides matching TRBD1. The CDR3 DNA follows: TGTGCCAGCAGTTTAGGGACAGGCCCCAAAATACTCCACGAGCAGTACTTC. It codes for CASSLGTGPKILHEQYF.